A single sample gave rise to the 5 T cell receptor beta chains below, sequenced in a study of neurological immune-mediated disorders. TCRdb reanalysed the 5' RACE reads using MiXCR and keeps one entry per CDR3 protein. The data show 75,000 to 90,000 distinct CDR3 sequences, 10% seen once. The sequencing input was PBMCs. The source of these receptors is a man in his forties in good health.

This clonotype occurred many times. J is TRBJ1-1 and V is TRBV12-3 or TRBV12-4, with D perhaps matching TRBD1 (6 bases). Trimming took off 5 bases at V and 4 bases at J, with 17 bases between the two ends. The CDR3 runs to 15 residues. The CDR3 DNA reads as TGTGCCAGCAGTCCGGGGGGCAGCCTAGCCACTGAAGCTTTCTTT. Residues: CASSPGGSLATEAFF.

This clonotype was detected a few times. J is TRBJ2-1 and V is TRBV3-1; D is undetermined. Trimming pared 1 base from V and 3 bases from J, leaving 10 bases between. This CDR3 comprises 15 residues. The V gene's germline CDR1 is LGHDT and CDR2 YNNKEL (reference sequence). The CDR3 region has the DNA TGTGCCAGCAGCCAAGGGACGTATGACTACAATGAGCAGTTCTTC. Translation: CASSQGTYDYNEQFF.

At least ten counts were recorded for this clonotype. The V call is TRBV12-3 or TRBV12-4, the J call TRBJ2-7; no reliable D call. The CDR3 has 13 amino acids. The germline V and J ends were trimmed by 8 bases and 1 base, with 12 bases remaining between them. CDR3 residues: CASLGGVSYEQYF. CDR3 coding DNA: TGTGCCAGCTTGGGCGGCGTGTCCTACGAGCAGTACTTC.

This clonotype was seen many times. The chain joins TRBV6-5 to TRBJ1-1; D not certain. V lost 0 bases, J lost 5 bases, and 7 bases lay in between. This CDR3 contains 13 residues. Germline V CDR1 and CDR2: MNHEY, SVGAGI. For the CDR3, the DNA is TGTGCCAGCAGTTACTCGGGTGGGACTGAAGCTTTCTTT. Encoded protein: CASSYSGGTEAFF.

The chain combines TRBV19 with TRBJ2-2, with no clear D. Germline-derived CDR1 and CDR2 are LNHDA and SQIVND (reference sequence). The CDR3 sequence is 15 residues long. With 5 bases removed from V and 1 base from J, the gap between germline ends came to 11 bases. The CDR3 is CASSFLDWNTGELFF. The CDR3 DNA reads TGTGCCAGTAGTTTTCTCGACTGGAACACCGGGGAGCTGTTTTTT.